This T cell receptor beta chain was identified during a study of long-term antiretroviral therapy in people with HIV. General study findings and limits: Relative to transplant donor controls, diversity remained lower despite increasing after ART.

A note on this clone: Antigen unknown.

The run of the v3.0 immunoSEQ assay was at survey level. Libraries were prepared by immunoSEQ multiplex PCR; TCRdb keeps only in-frame clonotypes and omits some of them. The data contain around 20,000 clones, around 79% of them singletons. HIV-positive participants were all treated in the United States. The sample in question was unsorted PBMCs, obtained at the start of antiretroviral therapy, before treatment. The source is a man between 18 and 29 years old with HIV.

CDR3 DNA sequence: TGTGCCAGCAGTCCAAGGGGGACAGACAATCAGCCCCAGCATTTT. Its translation is CASSPRGTDNQPQHF. The V and J genes are TRBV6-6 and TRBJ1-5; 7 bases fit TRBD1. J lost 3 bases, V lost 5 bases, and 7 bases had no gene match. There are 15 residues in the CDR3. Germline loops: CDR1 MNHNY, CDR2 SVGAGI (reference sequence).